These 8 T cell receptor beta chains came from one sample sequenced in a study of fetal regulatory T cell absence and autoimmunity. Sequencing used immunoSEQ multiplex PCR; TCRdb keeps in-frame clones, though not all of them. This sample has 95,000 or so clones, with less than 80% found just once. Sequencing was done on a sample of pancreas tissue. The receptors originated from a male donor with IPEX syndrome.

For the CDR3, the DNA is TGTGCCAGCAGCTTAGGGATAAAGCGGGGGGGCGCGGAGACCCAGTACTTC. Translated, it gives CASSLGIKRGGAETQYF. This chain uses TRBV7-2 with TRBJ2-5, with 10 positions matching TRBD2. V trimming: 1 base; J trimming: 5 bases; junction bases outside the gene matches: 10. Germline V gives CDR1 SGHTA, CDR2 FQGNSA. The CDR3 totals 17 residues. The full variable domain, in which reference TRBV7-2 and TRBJ2-5 provide the parts outside the CDR3, is GAGVSQSPSNKVTEKGKDVELRCDPISGHTALYWYRQSLGQGLEFLIYFQGNSAPDKSGLPSDRFSAERTGGSVSTLTIQRTQQEDSAVYLCASSLGIKRGGAETQYFGPGTRLLVL.

The chain carries TRBV6-5 and TRBJ2-7; no firm D call. Trimming removed 0 bases from V and 5 bases from J, with 2 bases in between. CDR1 MNHEY and CDR2 SVGAGI come from the germline V gene. This CDR3 has 11 residues. The CDR3 sequence is CASSYSNEQYF. The CDR3 DNA reads as TGTGCCAGCAGTTACTCGAACGAGCAGTACTTC.

There are a few counts of this clone. V is TRBV9 and J is TRBJ1-2, with 7 bases matching TRBD1. The V gene end was trimmed by 3 bases and the J gene end by 5 bases; junction bases not matched to a gene: 4. The CDR3 has 13 residues. Germline CDR1 and CDR2: SGDLS and YYNGEE. The CDR3 coding sequence is TGTGCCAGCAGCGAGGGGACAGAGTATGGCTACACCTTC. It translates to CASSEGTEYGYTF. Combining the CDR3 with reference TRBV9 and TRBJ1-2 gives the whole variable domain DSGVTQTPKHLITATGQRVTLRCSPRSGDLSVYWYQQSLDQGLQFLIQYYNGEERAKGNILERFSAQQFPDLHSELNLSSLELGDSALYFCASSEGTEYGYTFGSGTRLTVV.

CDR3 sequence: CASSSCSEFHSYNEQFF. The DNA for the CDR3 is TGTGCCAGCAGCAGTTGTAGCGAGTTCCACTCCTACAATGAGCAGTTCTTC. The J gene is TRBJ2-1, the V gene TRBV12-1; the D call TRBD2 from the table was never checked on the DNA. TRBV12-1 is classified as a pseudogene. The CDR3 consists of 17 residues.

The chain couples TRBV11-3 to TRBJ2-4; 13 bases align to TRBD2. CDR1 is SGHNT and CDR2 is YENEEA in the germline V gene. This CDR3 has 19 residues. V was clipped by 5 bases and J by 0 bases; unmatched bases: 10. The CDR3 is CASSNPGLAGVLAKNIQYF. Here the CDR3 DNA reads TGTGCCAGCAGCAACCCCGGACTAGCGGGGGTCCTAGCCAAAAACATTCAGTACTTC.

The chain couples TRBV6-4 to TRBJ1-1; D unresolved. Germline CDR1 is MRHNA and CDR2 is SNTAGT. The CDR3 covers 14 residues. The V end was cut by 4 bases, the J end by 1 base, with 10 bases between. The CDR3 DNA reads as TGTGCCAGCAGTGGGTACAGTGAGAACACTGAAGCTTTCTTT. Its protein product is CASSGYSENTEAFF.

This sequence joins TRBV27 and TRBJ2-1; no clear D. Germline-derived CDR1 and CDR2 are MNHEY and SMNVEV (reference sequence). Between the trimmed V and J ends, which lost 2 bases and 5 bases, there was a span of 13 bases. The CDR3 consists of 15 residues. This chain's CDR3 is CASSLTPWRDNEQFF. The CDR3 DNA sequence: TGTGCCAGCAGTTTAACACCCTGGCGAGACAATGAGCAGTTCTTC.

This clone was detected a few times. This rearrangement joins TRBV5-6 to TRBJ1-2; D is perhaps TRBD1 (5 bases). CDR3 length equals 12 residues. With 4 bases removed from V and 5 bases from J, the gap between germline ends came to 9 bases. Germline CDR1 reads SGHDT; CDR2 reads YYEEEE. Written as DNA, the CDR3 is TGTGCCAGCAGCACGGGACGGTATGGCTACACCTTC. Translation gives CASSTGRYGYTF.